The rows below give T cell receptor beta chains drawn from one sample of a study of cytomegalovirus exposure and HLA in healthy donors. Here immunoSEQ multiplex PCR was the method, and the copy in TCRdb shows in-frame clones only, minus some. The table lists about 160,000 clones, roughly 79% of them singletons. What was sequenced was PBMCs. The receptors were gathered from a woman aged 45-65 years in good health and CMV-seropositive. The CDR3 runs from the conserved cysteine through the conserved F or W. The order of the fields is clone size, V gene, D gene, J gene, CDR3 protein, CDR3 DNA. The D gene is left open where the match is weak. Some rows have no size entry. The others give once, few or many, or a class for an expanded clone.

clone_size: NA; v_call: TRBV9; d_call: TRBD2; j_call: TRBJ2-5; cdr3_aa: CASSAGTSGGQETQYF; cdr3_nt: TGTGCCAGCAGCGCGGGGACTAGCGGGGGACAAGAGACCCAGTACTTC
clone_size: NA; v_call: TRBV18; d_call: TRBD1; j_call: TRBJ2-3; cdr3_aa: CASSPGRQGVDTQYF; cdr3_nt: TGTGCCAGCTCACCGGGTCGTCAGGGGGTTGATACGCAGTATTTT
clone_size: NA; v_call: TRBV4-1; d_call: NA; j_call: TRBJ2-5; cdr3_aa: CASSQRTEETQYF; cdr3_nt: TGCGCCAGCAGCCAGAGGACAGAAGAGACCCAGTACTTC
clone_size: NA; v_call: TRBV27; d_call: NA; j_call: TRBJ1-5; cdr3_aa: CASSLRQSNQPQHF; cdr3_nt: TGTGCCAGCAGTTTAAGACAGAGCAATCAGCCCCAGCATTTT
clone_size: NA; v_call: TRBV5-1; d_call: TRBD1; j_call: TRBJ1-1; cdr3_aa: CASTQGTVNTEAFF; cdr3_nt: TGCGCCAGCACCCAAGGGACAGTGAACACTGAAGCTTTCTTT
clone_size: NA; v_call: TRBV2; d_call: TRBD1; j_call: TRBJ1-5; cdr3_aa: CASRGTGMPQHF; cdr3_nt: TGTGCCAGCAGGGGGACAGGGATGCCCCAGCATTTT
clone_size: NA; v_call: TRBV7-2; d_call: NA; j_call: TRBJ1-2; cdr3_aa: CASSLLPDKIINGYTF; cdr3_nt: TGTGCCAGCAGCTTACTACCCGATAAGATAATTAATGGCTACACCTTC
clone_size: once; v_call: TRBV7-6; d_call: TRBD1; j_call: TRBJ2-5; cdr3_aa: CASSLNRGGAETQYF; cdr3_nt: TGTGCCAGCAGCTTAAACAGGGGTGGGGCGGAGACCCAGTACTTC
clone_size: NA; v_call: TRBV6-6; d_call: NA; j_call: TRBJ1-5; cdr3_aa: CASAIYRDLYQPQHF; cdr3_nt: TGTGCCAGCGCAATATACAGGGACCTGTATCAGCCCCAGCATTTT
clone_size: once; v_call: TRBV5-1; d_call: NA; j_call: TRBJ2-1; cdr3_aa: CASSSLYNEQFF; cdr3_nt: TGCGCCAGCAGCTCCCTATACAATGAGCAGTTCTTC
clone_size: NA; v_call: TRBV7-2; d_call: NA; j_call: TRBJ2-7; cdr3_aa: CASSLGVDQGMDF; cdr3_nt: TGTGCCAGCAGCTTAGGGGTTGACCAGGGGATGGACTTC
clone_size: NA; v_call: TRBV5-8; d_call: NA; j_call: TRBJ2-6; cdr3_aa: CASSLVVQLSGANVLTF; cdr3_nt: TGTGCCAGCAGCTTGGTGGTCCAACTCTCTGGGGCCAACGTCCTGACTTTC
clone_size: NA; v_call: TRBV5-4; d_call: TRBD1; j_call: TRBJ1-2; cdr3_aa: CASSPGGSYGYTF; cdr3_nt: TGTGCCAGCAGCCCAGGGGGGTCCTATGGCTACACCTTC
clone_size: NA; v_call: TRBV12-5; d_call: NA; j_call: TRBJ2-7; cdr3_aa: CASGFGGATYEQYF; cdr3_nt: TGTGCTAGTGGTTTTGGCGGGGCGACCTACGAGCAGTACTTC
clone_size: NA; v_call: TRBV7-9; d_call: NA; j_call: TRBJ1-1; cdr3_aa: CASFSTGMTEAFF; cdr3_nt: TGTGCCAGCTTTAGTACAGGGATGACTGAAGCTTTCTTT
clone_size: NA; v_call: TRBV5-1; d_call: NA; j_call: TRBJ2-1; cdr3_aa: CASSREVETDYNEQFF; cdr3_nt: TGCGCCAGCAGCCGCGAAGTGGAGACAGACTACAATGAGCAGTTCTTC
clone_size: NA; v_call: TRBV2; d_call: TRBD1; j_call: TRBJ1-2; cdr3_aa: CASSDRTGGANGYTF; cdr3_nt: TGTGCCAGCAGTGACCGTACAGGGGGCGCGAATGGCTACACCTTC
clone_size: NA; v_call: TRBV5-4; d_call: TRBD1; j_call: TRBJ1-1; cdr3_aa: CASSLGTGEAFF; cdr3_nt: TGTGCCAGCAGCTTGGGGACAGGAGAAGCTTTCTTT
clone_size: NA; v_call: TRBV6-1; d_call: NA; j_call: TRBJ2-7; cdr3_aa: CASSEGPQHSSYEQYF; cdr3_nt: TGTGCCAGCAGTGAAGGCCCACAGCATTCCTCCTACGAGCAGTACTTC
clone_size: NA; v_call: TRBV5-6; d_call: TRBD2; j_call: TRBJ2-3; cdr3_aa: CASSWGSAGGIADTQYF; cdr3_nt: TGTGCCAGCAGCTGGGGGTCGGCGGGGGGGATCGCAGATACGCAGTATTTT
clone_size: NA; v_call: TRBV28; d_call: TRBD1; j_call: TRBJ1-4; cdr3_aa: CASSFGGQGAPAFF; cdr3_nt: TGTGCCAGCAGTTTTGGGGGACAGGGGGCTCCGGCGTTTTTT
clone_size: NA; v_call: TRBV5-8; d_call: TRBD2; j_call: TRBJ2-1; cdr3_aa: CASTAAGAPYNEQFF; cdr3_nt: TGTGCCAGCACCGCAGCGGGGGCCCCCTACAATGAGCAGTTCTTC
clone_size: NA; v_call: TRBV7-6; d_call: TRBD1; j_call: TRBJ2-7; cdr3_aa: CASSRYPTPAGQGANEQYF; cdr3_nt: TGTGCCAGCAGCCGATATCCTACGCCCGCGGGACAGGGGGCCAACGAGCAGTACTTC
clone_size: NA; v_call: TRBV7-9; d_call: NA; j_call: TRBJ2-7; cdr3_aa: CASSGKPLHEQYF; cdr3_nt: TGTGCCAGCAGCGGTAAGCCCCTCCACGAGCAGTACTTC
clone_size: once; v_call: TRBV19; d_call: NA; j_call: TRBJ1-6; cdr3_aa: CASSGQSYNSPLHF; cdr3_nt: TGTGCCAGTAGTGGACAGTCCTATAATTCACCCCTCCACTTT
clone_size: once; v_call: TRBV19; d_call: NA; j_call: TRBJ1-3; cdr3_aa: CASCRGGSGNTIYF; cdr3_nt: TGTGCCAGTTGCAGGGGTGGGTCTGGAAACACCATATATTTT
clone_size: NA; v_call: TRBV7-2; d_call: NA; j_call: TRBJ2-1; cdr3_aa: CASSSGGFNEQFF; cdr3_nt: TGTGCCAGCAGCTCGGGGGGCTTTAATGAGCAGTTCTTC
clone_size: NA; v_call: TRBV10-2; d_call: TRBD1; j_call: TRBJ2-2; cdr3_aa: CASSSQGAGTGELFF; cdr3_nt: TGCGCCAGCAGCTCACAGGGGGCCGGCACCGGGGAGCTGTTTTTT
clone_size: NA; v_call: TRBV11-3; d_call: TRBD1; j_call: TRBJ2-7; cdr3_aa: CASSHGTGRREQYF; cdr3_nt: TGTGCCAGCAGCCATGGGACAGGGCGTCGCGAGCAGTACTTC
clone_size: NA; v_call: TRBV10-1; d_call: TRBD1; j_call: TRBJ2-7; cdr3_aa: CASSGESIRDSSYEQYF; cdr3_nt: TGCGCCAGCAGTGGGGAGAGTATCCGGGACAGCTCCTACGAGCAGTACTTC
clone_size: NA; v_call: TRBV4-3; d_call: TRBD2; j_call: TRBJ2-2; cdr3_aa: CASSQDWGAGATTGELFF; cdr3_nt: TGCGCCAGCAGCCAAGATTGGGGAGCGGGGGCCACTACCGGGGAGCTGTTTTTT
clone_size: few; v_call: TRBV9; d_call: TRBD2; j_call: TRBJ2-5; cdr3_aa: CASSVETSGSGTQYF; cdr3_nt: TGTGCCAGCAGCGTGGAGACTAGCGGGTCGGGGACCCAGTACTTC
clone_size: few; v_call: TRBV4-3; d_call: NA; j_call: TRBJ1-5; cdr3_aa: CASSQDVQGTAQPQHF; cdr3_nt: TGCGCCAGCAGCCAAGATGTCCAGGGGACGGCTCAGCCCCAGCATTTT
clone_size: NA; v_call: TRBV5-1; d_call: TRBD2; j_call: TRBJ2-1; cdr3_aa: CASSISGGAVGEQFF; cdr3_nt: TGCGCCAGCAGCATAAGCGGGGGCGCCGTCGGGGAGCAGTTCTTC
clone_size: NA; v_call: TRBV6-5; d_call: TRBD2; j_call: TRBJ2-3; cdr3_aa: CASSWGLPQYF; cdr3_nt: TGTGCCAGCAGTTGGGGACTACCGCAGTATTTT
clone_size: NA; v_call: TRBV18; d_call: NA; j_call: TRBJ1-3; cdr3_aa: CASSPTGPNSGNTIYF; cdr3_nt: TGTGCCAGCTCACCGACAGGACCTAACTCTGGAAACACCATATATTTT
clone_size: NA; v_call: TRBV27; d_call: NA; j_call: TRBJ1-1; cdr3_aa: CASRGPTGGTEAFF; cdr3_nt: TGTGCCAGCAGAGGGCCTACCGGGGGTACTGAAGCTTTCTTT
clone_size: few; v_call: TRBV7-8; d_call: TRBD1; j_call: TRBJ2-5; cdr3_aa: CASSPPGQIETQYF; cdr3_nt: TGTGCCAGCAGCCCACCGGGACAGATAGAGACCCAGTACTTC
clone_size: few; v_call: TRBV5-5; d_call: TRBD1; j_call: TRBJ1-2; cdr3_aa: CASRYGQGASYGYTF; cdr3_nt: TGTGCCAGCAGATACGGACAGGGGGCGAGCTATGGCTACACCTTC
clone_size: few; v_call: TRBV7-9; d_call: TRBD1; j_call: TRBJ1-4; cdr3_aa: CASSLGQGNEKLFF; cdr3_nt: TGTGCCAGCAGTCTCGGACAGGGCAATGAAAAACTGTTTTTT
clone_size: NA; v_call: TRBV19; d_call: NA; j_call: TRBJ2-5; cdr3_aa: CASSLISGAGETQYF; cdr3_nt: TGTGCCAGTAGTTTGATTAGCGGCGCGGGGGAGACCCAGTACTTC
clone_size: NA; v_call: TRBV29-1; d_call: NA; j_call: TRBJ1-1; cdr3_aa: CSGNRVNTEAFF; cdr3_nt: TGCAGCGGAAACAGGGTGAACACTGAAGCTTTCTTT
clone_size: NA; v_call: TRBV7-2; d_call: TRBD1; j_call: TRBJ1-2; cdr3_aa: CASSLGTGHTGGYTF; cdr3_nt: TGTGCCAGCAGCTTAGGGACAGGGCATACAGGAGGCTACACCTTC
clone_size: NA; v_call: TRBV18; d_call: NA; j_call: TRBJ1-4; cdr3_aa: CASSPTGAGDEKLFF; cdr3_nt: TGTGCCAGCTCACCAACGGGGGCGGGGGATGAAAAACTGTTTTTT
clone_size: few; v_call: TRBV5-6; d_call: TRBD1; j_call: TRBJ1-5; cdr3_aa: CASSGWTGTQPQHF; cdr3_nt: TGTGCCAGCAGCGGGTGGACAGGGACCCAGCCCCAGCATTTT